This T cell receptor (beta chain) was obtained from a study of blood T cell repertoires in COVID-19. Background on the study: Specimens from acute and convalescent COVID-19 originated in the United States, Italy and Spain. T cells, B-cell-depleted T cells, or PBMCs supplied cDNA or gDNA.

This CDR3 has 15 amino acids. The trim removed 6 bases at V and 6 bases at J, leaving 9 bases unmatched. Germline loops: CDR1 MNHEY, CDR2 SVGAGI. Per the original data handling: Quantification of nucleated cells was approximated via reference gene primer amplification. Measured with immunoSEQ multiplex PCR; TCRdb has only the in-frame clones, and not every one. The V and J calls and clone size come from that table; D and trimming were worked out from the DNA. The repertoire holds approximately 130,000 clones, with about 90% as singletons. This sequence was found in a man aged 50 or older with active COVID-19. V and J are TRBV6-5 and TRBJ1-1; 11 positions agree with TRBD1. Sequenced sample: peripheral blood. This CDR3 is CASRPTWTGGSEAFF. CDR3 DNA sequence: TGTGCCAGCAGACCCACCTGGACAGGGGGCTCTGAAGCTTTCTTT.